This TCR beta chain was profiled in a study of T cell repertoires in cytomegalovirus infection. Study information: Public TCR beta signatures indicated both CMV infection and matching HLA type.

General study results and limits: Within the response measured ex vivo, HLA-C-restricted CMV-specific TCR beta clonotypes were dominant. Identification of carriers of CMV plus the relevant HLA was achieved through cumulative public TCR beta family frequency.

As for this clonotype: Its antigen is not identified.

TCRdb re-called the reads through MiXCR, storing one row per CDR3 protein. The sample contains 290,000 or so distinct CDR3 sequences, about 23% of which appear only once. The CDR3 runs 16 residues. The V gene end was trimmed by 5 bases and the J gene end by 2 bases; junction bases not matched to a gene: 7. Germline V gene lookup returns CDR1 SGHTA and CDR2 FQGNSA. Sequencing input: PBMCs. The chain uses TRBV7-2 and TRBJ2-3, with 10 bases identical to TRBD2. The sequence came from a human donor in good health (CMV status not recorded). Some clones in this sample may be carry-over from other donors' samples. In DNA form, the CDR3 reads TGTGCCAGCAGCCCCGGGACTAGCGCTTTCACAGATACGCAGTATTTT. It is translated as CASSPGTSAFTDTQYF.